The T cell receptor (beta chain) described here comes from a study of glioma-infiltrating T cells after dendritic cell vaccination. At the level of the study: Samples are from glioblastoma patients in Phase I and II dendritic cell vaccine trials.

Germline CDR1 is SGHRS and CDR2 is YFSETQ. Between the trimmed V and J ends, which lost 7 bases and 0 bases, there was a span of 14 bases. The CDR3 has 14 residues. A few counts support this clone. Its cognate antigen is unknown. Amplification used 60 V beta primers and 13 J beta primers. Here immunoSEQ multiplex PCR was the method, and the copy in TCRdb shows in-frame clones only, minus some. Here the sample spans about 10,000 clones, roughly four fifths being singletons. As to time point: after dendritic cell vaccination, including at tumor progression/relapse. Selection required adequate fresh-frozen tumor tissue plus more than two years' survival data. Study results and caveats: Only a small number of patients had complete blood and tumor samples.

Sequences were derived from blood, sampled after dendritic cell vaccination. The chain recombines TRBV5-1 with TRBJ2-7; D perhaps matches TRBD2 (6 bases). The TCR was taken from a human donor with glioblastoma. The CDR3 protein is CASADLAHSYEQYF. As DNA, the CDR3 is TGCGCCAGCGCCGACCTAGCGCACTCCTACGAGCAGTACTTC.